A selection of T cell receptor beta chains follows, all from one sample in a study of shared clonotypes between healthy human individuals. The repertoire was sequenced with immunoSEQ multiplex PCR; TCRdb's copy has only in-frame clones and lacks some. Of 300,000 to 350,000 clones detected, around four fifths appear once; the ten largest clones hold 10%. The specimen sequenced was memory CD4+ T cells sorted from blood. Receptor source: a man in his thirties or forties in good health. CDR3s include the opening cysteine and the closing phenylalanine or tryptophan. The order of the fields is J gene, V gene, clone size, D gene, CDR3 length, CDR3 DNA, CDR3 protein. The D gene is left open where the match is weak. Not all rows give a size; the values are once, few, many and, for expanded clones, a class.

>TRBJ2-7|TRBV6-1|many|NA|14
TGTGCCAGCAGTGCCCTAACAGAAAGCTACGAGCAGTACTTC
CASSALTESYEQYF
>TRBJ2-7|TRBV7-6|NA|NA|14
TGTGCCAGCAGCGCTCGCGGGGGCTTCTACGAGCAGTACTTC
CASSARGGFYEQYF
>TRBJ2-3|TRBV2|NA|TRBD2|12
TGTGCCAGCAGTCCGACTAGCCGGGCGCAGTATTTT
CASSPTSRAQYF
>TRBJ2-1|TRBV14|many|NA|13
TGTGCCACACGACCGGGTGAGGTCAATGAGCAGTTCTTC
CATRPGEVNEQFF
>TRBJ1-5|TRBV6-6|NA|NA|13
TGTGCCAGCACGGTCAAAGAACGTCAGCCCCAGCATTTT
CASTVKERQPQHF
>TRBJ1-1|TRBV18|NA|TRBD1|13
TGTGCCAGCTCATCTCAGGGGGAGACTGAAGCTTTCTTT
CASSSQGETEAFF
>TRBJ2-6|TRBV19|NA|NA|15
TGTGCCAGTAGTTTAGAGAACTCTGGGGCCAACGTCCTGACTTTC
CASSLENSGANVLTF
>TRBJ1-3|TRBV28|NA|TRBD1|16
TGTGCCAGCAGTTTATTTGGCGACAGGGGCCTAAACACCATATATTTT
CASSLFGDRGLNTIYF
>TRBJ1-2|TRBV11-2|NA|TRBD1|17
TGTGCCAGCAGCCGCAGTACCGGGACAGTAGCTAACTATGGCTACACCTTC
CASSRSTGTVANYGYTF
>TRBJ2-2|TRBV18|NA|NA|15
TGTGCCAGCTCACCAGTGACCCAGAACACCGGGGAGCTGTTTTTT
CASSPVTQNTGELFF
>TRBJ1-2|TRBV25-1|few|TRBD1|16
TGTGCCAGCAGTGAATCTGGCAGGGGGCGCGACTATGGCTACACCTTC
CASSESGRGRDYGYTF
>TRBJ1-4|TRBV10-1|NA|NA|18
TGCGCCAGCAGTGAGTCCGGGGGTTATGGTGGGACTAATGAAAAACTGTTTTTT
CASSESGGYGGTNEKLFF
>TRBJ1-3|TRBV5-1|NA|NA|15
TGCGCCAGCAGCTTATCCCCTTCAGGTGGAAACACCATATATTTT
CASSLSPSGGNTIYF
>TRBJ2-5|TRBV18|NA|NA|12
TGTGCCAGCTCACCACTTAAGGAGGCCCAGTACTTC
CASSPLKEAQYF
>TRBJ2-7|TRBV11-2|few|TRBD2|16
TGTGCCAGCAGCGCCCTGAGGGCTAGCGGGCCCTACGAGCAGTACTTC
CASSALRASGPYEQYF
>TRBJ1-1|TRBV5-1|many|NA|13
TGCGCCAGCAGCTTGAGGGGAGTGCCTGAAGCTTTCTTT
CASSLRGVPEAFF
>TRBJ1-4|TRBV6-6|few|NA|14
TGTGCCAGCAGTTACTCGGCAAGTAATGAAAAACTGTTTTTT
CASSYSASNEKLFF
>TRBJ1-5|TRBV27|NA|NA|15
TGTGCCAGCAGTCAACAGGGTCATAGCAATCAGCCCCAGCATTTT
CASSQQGHSNQPQHF
>TRBJ1-5|TRBV10-2|NA|NA|13
TGCGCCAGCAGCCAGGGGCAGGATCAGCCCCAGCATTTT
CASSQGQDQPQHF
>TRBJ1-4|TRBV5-4|NA|NA|15
TGTGCCAGCAGCGTTGCGGGGATGCCTAATGAAAAACTGTTTTTT
CASSVAGMPNEKLFF
>TRBJ2-1|TRBV5-4|many|NA|12
TGTGCCAGCAGCATGCAAAGTGCCAGTGAGTTCTTC
CASSMQSASEFF
>TRBJ1-1|TRBV5-1|NA|NA|14
TGCGCCAGCAGCTTGTCCGGGCCGAACACTGAAGCTTTCTTT
CASSLSGPNTEAFF
>TRBJ2-1|TRBV18|few|TRBD2|15
TGTGCCAGCTCACCAAGCCGCGGGAGGGCCAATGAGCAGTTCTTC
CASSPSRGRANEQFF
>TRBJ2-3|TRBV7-9|NA|TRBD2|15
TGTGCCAGCAGCCCATTAGCGGGAAACACAGATACGCAGTATTTT
CASSPLAGNTDTQYF
>TRBJ2-3|TRBV11-3|NA|NA|12
TGTGCCAGCAGTAATCCCTCAGATACGCAGTATTTT
CASSNPSDTQYF
>TRBJ2-1|TRBV6-6|NA|TRBD1|14
TGTGCCAGCAGCGACAGGGGGTTTTACAATGAGCAGTTCTTC
CASSDRGFYNEQFF
>TRBJ2-3|TRBV29-1|NA|NA|15
TGCAGCGTCCTCGGTAGCCCCACTAGCACAGATACGCAGTATTTT
CSVLGSPTSTDTQYF
>TRBJ2-5|TRBV2|NA|NA|13
TGTGCCAGCAACAAGGGACTGGAAGAGACCCAGTACTTC
CASNKGLEETQYF
>TRBJ2-1|TRBV29-1|NA|NA|14
TGCAGCGTTGAGGACTCAAGTTCCTACAATGAGCAGTTCTTC
CSVEDSSSYNEQFF
>TRBJ1-2|TRBV5-1|once|NA|15
TGCGCCAGCAGCTTGTGGGGCGCGGAAGTCGGCGGCTACACCTTC
CASSLWGAEVGGYTF
>TRBJ1-1|TRBV7-2|NA|NA|16
TGTGCCAGCAGCTTAGTGGGGGGACCGATGAACACTGAAGCTTTCTTT
CASSLVGGPMNTEAFF
>TRBJ2-5|TRBV5-8|NA|NA|14
TGTGCCAGCAGCTTGACAGGGACTAAAGAGACCCAGTACTTC
CASSLTGTKETQYF
>TRBJ2-7|TRBV19|NA|NA|14
TGTGCCAGTAGTATAAACGGGATTTCCTACGAGCAGTACTTC
CASSINGISYEQYF
>TRBJ2-3|TRBV18|NA|NA|15
TGTGCCAGCTCACCTACCCTTGGGAGTGCAGATACGCAGTATTTT
CASSPTLGSADTQYF
>TRBJ2-7|TRBV7-2|NA|NA|14
TGTGCCAGCAGCTTAGGCGGAACTTCCTACGAGCAGTACTTC
CASSLGGTSYEQYF
>TRBJ2-2|TRBV4-1|NA|NA|14
TGCGCCAGCAGCCCCTCGGCTACCACCGGGGAGCTGTTTTTT
CASSPSATTGELFF
>TRBJ2-7|TRBV19|NA|TRBD2|15
TGTGCCAGTAGTAGTCTAGCGGGAGTGTCCTACGAGCAGTACTTC
CASSSLAGVSYEQYF
>TRBJ2-7|TRBV5-6|NA|NA|15
TGTGCCAGCAGTAAGGGTGCGGTAGGGTACTACGAGCAGTACTTC
CASSKGAVGYYEQYF
>TRBJ2-7|TRBV6-1|NA|TRBD2|15
TGTGCCAGCAGTTTGGGACTAGCGGGAAACTACGAGCAGTACTTC
CASSLGLAGNYEQYF
>TRBJ2-5|TRBV25-1|few|NA|14
TGTGCCAGCAGTGAATTGGCGGGAAGTGAGACCCAGTACTTC
CASSELAGSETQYF
>TRBJ2-3|TRBV5-8|NA|TRBD1|14
TGTGCCAGCAGCCCGGACAGGGCCAGTGATACGCAGTATTTT
CASSPDRASDTQYF
>TRBJ1-1|TRBV19|once|NA|13
TGTGCCAGTAGTTCCGACGCACTGAGTGAAGCTTTCTTT
CASSSDALSEAFF
>TRBJ2-1|TRBV28|NA|NA|15
TGTGCCAGCAGGGTCGGGGGCCCGCCTGGCAATGAGCAGTTCTTC
CASRVGGPPGNEQFF
>TRBJ2-3|TRBV5-1|once|NA|13
TGCGCCAGCAAAAGGGAGCTCGCAGATACGCAGTATTTT
CASKRELADTQYF
>TRBJ1-1|TRBV6-6|many|NA|13
TGTGCCAGCAGTTACCTAGGGGCCACTGAAGCTTTCTTT
CASSYLGATEAFF
>TRBJ2-3|TRBV28|NA|TRBD2|16
TGTGCCAGCAGTTTAGGCCTAGCGGGAGCATCAGATACGCAGTATTTT
CASSLGLAGASDTQYF
>TRBJ2-6|TRBV29-1|few|NA|13
TGCAGCGTTGCGTCGTCTGGGGCCAACGTCCTGACTTTC
CSVASSGANVLTF
>TRBJ1-5|TRBV7-4|NA|NA|13
TGTGCCAGCACGGGACTGCACAATCAGCCCCAGCATTTT
CASTGLHNQPQHF
>TRBJ1-3|TRBV7-9|NA|NA|16
TGTGCCTCACAAAGGGGGGTTACCACCTCTGGAAACACCATATATTTT
CASQRGVTTSGNTIYF
>TRBJ2-5|TRBV6-5|NA|NA|15
TGTGCCAGCAGTTACTCGAGTCAAAGACAAGAGACCCAGTACTTC
CASSYSSQRQETQYF
>TRBJ2-1|TRBV18|once|NA|14
TGTGCCAGCCACAGGGCTAACTCCTACAATGAGCAGTTCTTC
CASHRANSYNEQFF